Each of the 4 T cell receptor beta chains below was sequenced from the same sample in a study of blood T cell repertoires in COVID-19. Only in-frame clones appear in the TCRdb table, and some are missing; sequencing was by immunoSEQ multiplex PCR. The table records around 250,000 clones, around 80% of them present only once. Sequenced sample: peripheral blood. Receptors were obtained from a man older than 75 with acute or convalescent COVID-19.

Only one count was recorded for this clone. This chain joins TRBV7-2 and TRBJ1-1; D might be TRBD1 (5 bases). The length of the CDR3 is 14 residues. V was trimmed by 6 bases and J by 1 base, leaving 12 bases between them. The germline V gene encodes CDR1 SGHTA and CDR2 FQGNSA. In DNA, the CDR3 is TGTGCCAGCAGTCCAGGGTCGGGGAACACTGAAGCTTTCTTT. Translating it yields CASSPGSGNTEAFF. The variable domain in full, completed from reference TRBV7-2 and TRBJ1-1, reads GAGVSQSPSNKVTEKGKDVELRCDPISGHTALYWYRQSLGQGLEFLIYFQGNSAPDKSGLPSDRFSAERTGGSVSTLTIQRTQQEDSAVYLCASSPGSGNTEAFFGQGTRLTVV.

The chain combines TRBV6-6 with TRBJ2-1, with a tentative D call TRBD1 (6 bases). The V end was cut by 5 bases, the J end by 10 bases, with 12 bases between. The CDR3 contains 12 residues. Germline CDR1 is MNHNY and CDR2 is SVGAGI (reference sequence). CDR3 loop: CASSGTGLEQFF. CDR3 bases: TGTGCCAGCAGTGGAACAGGGTTGGAGCAGTTCTTC.

The chain recombines TRBV7-9 with TRBJ2-5; 10 bases agree with TRBD2. Germline CDR1 and CDR2: SEHNR and FQNEAQ (reference sequence). V lost 5 bases and J lost 1; bases outside the gene matches: 7. The CDR3 loop spans 16 amino acids. The DNA for the CDR3 is TGTGCCAGCAGCGGGCTAGCGGGGGTCCTCCAAGAGACCCAGTACTTC. It specifies CASSGLAGVLQETQYF.

Only one count was recorded for this clone. This sequence joins TRBV5-4 and TRBJ2-3; 7 nucleotides agree with TRBD2. Trimming at V came to 4 bases and at J to 4 bases, leaving 6 bases not matched to a gene. CDR1 is SGHNT, CDR2 YYREEE, per germline (reference sequence). The CDR3 spans 14 residues. As DNA, the CDR3 is TGTGCCAGCAGCCGGGGGGAGGGCCCAGATACGCAGTATTTT. Its protein is CASSRGEGPDTQYF. Looking up the rest from reference TRBV5-4 and TRBJ2-3 gives the full variable domain: ETGVTQSPTHLIKTRGQQVTLRCSSQSGHNTVSWYQQALGQGPQFIFQYYREEENGRGNFPPRFSGLQFPNYSSELNVNALELDDSALYLCASSRGEGPDTQYFGPGTRLTVL.